The clone carrying this T cell receptor (beta chain) was recorded many times. What it binds is unknown. The ends were cut back, 2 bases at V and 0 bases at J, with 9 bases in the middle. In germline, CDR1 is SGHNT, CDR2 YYREEE (reference sequence). The CDR3 has 15 residues. These data belong to a study of early T cells in non-severe SARS-CoV-2 infection. General observations from the study: A preference for anti-spike CD8 responses marked VDJdb matching, which missed private and CD4 specificities.

TCRdb analysed the 5' RACE reads with MiXCR anew, one entry per CDR3 protein. The top ten hold 5.5% to 7% of the sample, which has some 91,000 distinct CDR3 sequences, more than 13% seen once. Sample: whole blood. This receptor was identified in an adult who was a healthcare worker with PCR-confirmed SARS-CoV-2 infection or an uninfected control (not recorded which). The chain uses TRBV5-4 and TRBJ2-1; the D gene is possibly TRBD2 (6 bases). CDR3 residues: CASSLHGSSYNEQFF. DNA of the CDR3: TGTGCCAGCAGCTTACACGGGAGCTCCTACAATGAGCAGTTCTTC.